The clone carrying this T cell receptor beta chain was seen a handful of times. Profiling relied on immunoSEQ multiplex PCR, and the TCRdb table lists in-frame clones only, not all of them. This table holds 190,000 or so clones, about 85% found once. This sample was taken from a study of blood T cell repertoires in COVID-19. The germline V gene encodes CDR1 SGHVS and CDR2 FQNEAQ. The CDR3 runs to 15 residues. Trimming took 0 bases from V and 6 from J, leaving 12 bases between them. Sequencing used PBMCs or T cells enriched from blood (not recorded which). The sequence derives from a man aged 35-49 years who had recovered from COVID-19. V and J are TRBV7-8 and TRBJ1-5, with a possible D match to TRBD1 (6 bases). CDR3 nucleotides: TGTGCCAGCAGCTTAGCAATTCGGGGGGCTCAGCCCCAGCATTTT. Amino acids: CASSLAIRGAQPQHF. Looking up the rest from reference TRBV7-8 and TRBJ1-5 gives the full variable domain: GAGVSQSPRYKVAKRGQDVALRCDPISGHVSLFWYQQALGQGPEFLTYFQNEAQLDKSGLPSDRFFAERPEGSVSTLKIQRTQQEDSAVYLCASSLAIRGAQPQHFGDGTRLSIL.